This TCR beta chain was identified during a study of T cell changes during pregnancy in multiple sclerosis. Using immunoSEQ multiplex PCR, the repertoire was profiled, and TCRdb retains in-frame clones only, with some absent. The sample holds tens of thousands of clones, roughly 91% seen once. The sample was peripheral blood, taken in the third trimester of pregnancy. The source of this sequence is a female donor in good health, enrolled as a control in a pregnancy study.

The CDR3 protein is CASSFLGGVEQYF. DNA for the CDR3: TGTGCCAGCAGCTTCTTGGGAGGGGTCGAGCAGTACTTC. The rearrangement links TRBV7-2 to TRBJ2-7; 7 bases align to TRBD2. The CDR3 is made up of 13 amino acids. Germline values: CDR1 SGHTA, CDR2 FQGNSA. The V and J ends lost 3 bases and 6 bases, in that order; junction bases with no gene match: 5.